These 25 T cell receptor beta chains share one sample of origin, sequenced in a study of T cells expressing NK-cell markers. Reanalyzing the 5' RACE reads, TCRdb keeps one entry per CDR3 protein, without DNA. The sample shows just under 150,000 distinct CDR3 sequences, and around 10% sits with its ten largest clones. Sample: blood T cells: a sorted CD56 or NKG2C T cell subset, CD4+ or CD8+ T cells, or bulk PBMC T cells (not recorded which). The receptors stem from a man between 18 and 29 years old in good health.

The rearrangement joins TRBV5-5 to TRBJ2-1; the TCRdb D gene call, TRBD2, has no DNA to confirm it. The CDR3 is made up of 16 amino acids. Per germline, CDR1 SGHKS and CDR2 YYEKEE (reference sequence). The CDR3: CASSYRTESSYNEQFF.

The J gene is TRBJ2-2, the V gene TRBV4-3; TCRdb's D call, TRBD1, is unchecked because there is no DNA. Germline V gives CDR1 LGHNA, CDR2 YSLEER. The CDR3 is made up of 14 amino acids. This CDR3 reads CASSHDGTVGELFF.

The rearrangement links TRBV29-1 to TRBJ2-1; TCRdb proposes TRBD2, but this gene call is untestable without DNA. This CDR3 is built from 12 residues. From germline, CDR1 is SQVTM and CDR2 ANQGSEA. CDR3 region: CSVDYRELGLFF.

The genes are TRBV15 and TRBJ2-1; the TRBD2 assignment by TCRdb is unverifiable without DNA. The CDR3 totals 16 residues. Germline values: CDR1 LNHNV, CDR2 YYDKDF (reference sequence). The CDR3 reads CATSLAGRSSYNEQFF.

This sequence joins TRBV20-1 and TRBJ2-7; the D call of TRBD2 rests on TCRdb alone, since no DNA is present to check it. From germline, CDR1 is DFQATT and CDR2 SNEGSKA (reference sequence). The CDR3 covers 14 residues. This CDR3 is CSARIPRLTYEQYF.

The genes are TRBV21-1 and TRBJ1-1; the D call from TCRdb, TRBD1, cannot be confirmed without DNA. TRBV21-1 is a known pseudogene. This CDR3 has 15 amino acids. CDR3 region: CASSKVKGAPTEAFF.

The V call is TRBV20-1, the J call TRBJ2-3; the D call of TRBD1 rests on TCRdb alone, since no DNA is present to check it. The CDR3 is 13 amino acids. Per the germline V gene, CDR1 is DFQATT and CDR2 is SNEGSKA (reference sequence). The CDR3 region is CSARDLQGAISYF.

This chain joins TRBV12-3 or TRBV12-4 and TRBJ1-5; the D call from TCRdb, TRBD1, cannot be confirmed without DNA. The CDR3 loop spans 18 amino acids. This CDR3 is CASSWLQGAFDGNQPQHF.

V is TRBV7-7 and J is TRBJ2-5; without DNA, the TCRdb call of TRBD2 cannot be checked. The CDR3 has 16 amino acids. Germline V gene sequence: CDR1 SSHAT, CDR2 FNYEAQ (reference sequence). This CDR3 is CASTRLAGGREGTQYF.

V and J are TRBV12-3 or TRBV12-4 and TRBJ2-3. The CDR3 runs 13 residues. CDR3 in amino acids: CASRALASDTQYF.

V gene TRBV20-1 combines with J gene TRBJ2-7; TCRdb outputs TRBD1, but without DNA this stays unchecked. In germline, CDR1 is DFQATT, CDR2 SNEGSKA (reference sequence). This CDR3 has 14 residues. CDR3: CSAKPADRERVQYF.

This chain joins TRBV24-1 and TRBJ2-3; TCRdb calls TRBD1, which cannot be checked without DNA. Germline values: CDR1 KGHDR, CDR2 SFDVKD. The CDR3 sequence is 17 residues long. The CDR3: CATSEKGQPLGTDTQYF.

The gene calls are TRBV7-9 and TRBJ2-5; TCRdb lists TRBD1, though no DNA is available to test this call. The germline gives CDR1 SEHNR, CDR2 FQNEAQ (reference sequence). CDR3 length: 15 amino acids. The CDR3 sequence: CASSPQDRGEETQYF. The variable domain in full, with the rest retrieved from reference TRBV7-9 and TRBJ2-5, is DTGVSQNPRHKITKRGQNVTFRCDPISEHNRLYWYRQTLGQGPEFLTYFQNEAQLEKSRLLSDRFSAERPKGSFSTLEIQRTEQGDSAMYLCASSPQDRGEETQYFGPGTRLLVL.

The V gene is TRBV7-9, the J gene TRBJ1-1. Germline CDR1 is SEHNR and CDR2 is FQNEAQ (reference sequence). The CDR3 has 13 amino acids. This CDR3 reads CASIHGDNTEAFF. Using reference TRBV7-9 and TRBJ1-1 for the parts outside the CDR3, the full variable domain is DTGVSQNPRHKITKRGQNVTFRCDPISEHNRLYWYRQTLGQGPEFLTYFQNEAQLEKSRLLSDRFSAERPKGSFSTLEIQRTEQGDSAMYLCASIHGDNTEAFFGQGTRLTVV.

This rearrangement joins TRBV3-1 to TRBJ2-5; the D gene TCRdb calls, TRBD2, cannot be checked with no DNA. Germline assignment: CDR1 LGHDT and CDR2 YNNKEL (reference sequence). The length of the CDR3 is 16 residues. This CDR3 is CASSHPGSAAQETQYF.

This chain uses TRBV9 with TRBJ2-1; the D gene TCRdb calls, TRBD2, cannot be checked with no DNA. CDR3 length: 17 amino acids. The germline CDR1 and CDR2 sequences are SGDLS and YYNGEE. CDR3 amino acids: CASSVVEVGDAPEEQFF. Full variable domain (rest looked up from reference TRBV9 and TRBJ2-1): DSGVTQTPKHLITATGQRVTLRCSPRSGDLSVYWYQQSLDQGLQFLIQYYNGEERAKGNILERFSAQQFPDLHSELNLSSLELGDSALYFCASSVVEVGDAPEEQFFGPGTRLTVL.

CDR3 in amino acids: CASSTQEGTGSWSGELFF. V is TRBV3-1 and J is TRBJ2-2; TCRdb names TRBD2, which stays unverified in the absence of DNA. The CDR3 covers 18 residues. Germline V gene sequence: CDR1 LGHDT, CDR2 YNNKEL (reference sequence).

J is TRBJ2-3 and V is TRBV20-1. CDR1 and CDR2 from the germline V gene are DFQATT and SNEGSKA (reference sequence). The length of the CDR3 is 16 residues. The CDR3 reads CSARDPDGAFTDTQYF.

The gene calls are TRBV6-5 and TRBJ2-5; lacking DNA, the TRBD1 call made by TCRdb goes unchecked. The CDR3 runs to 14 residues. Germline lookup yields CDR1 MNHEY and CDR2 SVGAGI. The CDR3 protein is CASSYSIAGKTQYF.

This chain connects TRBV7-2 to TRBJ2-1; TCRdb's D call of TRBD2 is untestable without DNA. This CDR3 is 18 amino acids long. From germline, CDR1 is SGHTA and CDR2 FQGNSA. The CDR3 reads CASSLGPRGGGPNNEQFF.

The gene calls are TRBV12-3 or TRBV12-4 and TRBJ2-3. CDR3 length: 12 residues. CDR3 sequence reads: CASNPGTDTQYF.

This CDR3 reads CASSPEPTGGLGANVLTF. The V gene is TRBV11-2, the J gene TRBJ2-6; TCRdb gives TRBD1 as the D gene, but with no DNA this cannot be confirmed. CDR1 and CDR2 from the germline V gene are SGHAT and FQNNGV. The CDR3 consists of 18 residues.

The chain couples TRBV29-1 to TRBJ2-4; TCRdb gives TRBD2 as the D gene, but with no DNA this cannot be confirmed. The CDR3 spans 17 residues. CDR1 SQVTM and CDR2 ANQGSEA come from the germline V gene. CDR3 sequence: CSVEALAGEGAKNIQYF. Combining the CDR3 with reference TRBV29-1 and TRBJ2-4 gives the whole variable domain SAVISQKPSRDICQRGTSLTIQCQVDSQVTMMFWYRQQPGQSLTLIATANQGSEATYESGFVIDKFPISRPNLTFSTLTVSNMSPEDSSIYLCSVEALAGEGAKNIQYFGAGTRLSVL.

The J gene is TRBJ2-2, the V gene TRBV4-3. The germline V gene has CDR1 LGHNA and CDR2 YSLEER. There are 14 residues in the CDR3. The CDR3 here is CASSQIKNTGELFF.

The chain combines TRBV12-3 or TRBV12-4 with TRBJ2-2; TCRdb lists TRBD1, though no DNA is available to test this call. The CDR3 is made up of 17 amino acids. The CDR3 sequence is CASSTSNWDRGTGELFF.